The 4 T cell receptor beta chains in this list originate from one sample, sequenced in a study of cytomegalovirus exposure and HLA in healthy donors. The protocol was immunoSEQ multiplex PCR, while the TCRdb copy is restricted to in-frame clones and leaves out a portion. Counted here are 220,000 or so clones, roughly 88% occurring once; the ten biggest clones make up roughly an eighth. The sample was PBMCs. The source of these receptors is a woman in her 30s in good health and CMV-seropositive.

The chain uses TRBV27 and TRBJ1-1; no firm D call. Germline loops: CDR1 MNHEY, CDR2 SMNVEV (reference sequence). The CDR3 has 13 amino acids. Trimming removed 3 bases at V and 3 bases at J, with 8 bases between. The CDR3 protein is CASSFTLDTEAFF. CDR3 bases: TGTGCCAGCAGTTTCACACTGGACACTGAAGCTTTCTTT.

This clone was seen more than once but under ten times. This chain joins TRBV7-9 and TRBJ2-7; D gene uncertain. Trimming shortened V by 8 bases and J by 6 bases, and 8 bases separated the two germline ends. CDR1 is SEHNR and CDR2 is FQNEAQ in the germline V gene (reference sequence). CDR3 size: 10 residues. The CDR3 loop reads CASEVSEQYF. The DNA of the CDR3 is TGTGCCAGCGAGGTGTCCGAGCAGTACTTC. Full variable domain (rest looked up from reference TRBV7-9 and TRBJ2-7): DTGVSQNPRHKITKRGQNVTFRCDPISEHNRLYWYRQTLGQGPEFLTYFQNEAQLEKSRLLSDRFSAERPKGSFSTLEIQRTEQGDSAMYLCASEVSEQYFGPGTRLTVT.

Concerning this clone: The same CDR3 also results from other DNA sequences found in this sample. The CDR3 DNA reads TGTGCCAGCAGCTTGGGACTAGCGGGACCCTACGAGCAGTACTTC. This sequence encodes CASSLGLAGPYEQYF. The chain has TRBV7-9 and TRBJ2-7, with 13 bases that match TRBD2. The CDR3 sequence is 15 residues long. Germline CDR1 is SEHNR and CDR2 is FQNEAQ (reference sequence). J gave up 2 bases and V 3 bases, and 1 base lay outside the gene matches.

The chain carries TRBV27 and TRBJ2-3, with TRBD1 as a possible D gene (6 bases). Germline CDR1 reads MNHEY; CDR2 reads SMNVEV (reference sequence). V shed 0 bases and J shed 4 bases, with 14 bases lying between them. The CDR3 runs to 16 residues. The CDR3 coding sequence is TGTGCCAGCAGTTTATCGAGGCAGGGGTTCCCAGATACGCAGTATTTT. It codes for CASSLSRQGFPDTQYF.